This T cell receptor (beta chain) emerged from a study of Ad26.COV2.S vaccination and SARS-CoV-2 variants. With 2 bases removed from V and 0 bases from J, the gap between germline ends came to 9 bases. The V gene's germline CDR1 is SGHDT and CDR2 YYEEEE. This CDR3 contains 15 residues. This clone was seen more than once but under ten times. Measured with immunoSEQ multiplex PCR; TCRdb has only the in-frame clones, and not every one. This sample yields a few hundred thousand clones, of which approximately 88% are seen a single time; approximately 4% belongs to the top ten. Indicated treatment: over 15 received Ad26.COV2.S at low or high dose, single or two shots; 5 received placebo; per-sample allocation not given. At day 63 after the first vaccine or placebo injection, samples were drawn.

This receptor was taken from a person aged 18-65 years who received the Ad26.COV2.S COVID-19 vaccine or a placebo. This sequence joins TRBV5-6 and TRBJ1-3; possible D gene TRBD1, 5 bases. The source was peripheral blood, collected in a trial of Ad26.COV2.S vaccine versus placebo. CDR3 sequence (DNA): TGTGCCAGCAGCTTTACAGGTTCCTCTGGAAACACCATATATTTT. Encoded protein: CASSFTGSSGNTIYF.